The entry that follows covers one T cell receptor (beta chain) sequence. The target antigen is unknown. Per germline, CDR1 LNHDA and CDR2 SQIVND (reference sequence). The trim removed 9 bases at V and 13 bases at J, leaving 10 bases unmatched. The CDR3 spans 13 residues. Chemo-refractory metastatic non-small-cell lung cancer patients were treated with focal radiation plus CTLA-4 blockade with ipilimumab. The sample originates from a study of radiotherapy plus CTLA-4 blockade in lung cancer. Background on the study: The study recorded objective responses in around a sixth of patients and disease control in about 30%.

TCRdb keeps only in-frame clones here, not all; method: immunoSEQ multiplex PCR. The sample holds 40,000 to 45,000 clones, approximately 71% seen once. Findings and limits, study-wide: The best predictor of response was reported to be early blood T cell clone dynamics, with interferon-beta. Tumor-origin TCR clones grew in blood after radiotherapy plus ipilimumab.

Sequences were derived from peripheral blood, sampled from a patient treated with radiotherapy plus ipilimumab. V and J are TRBV19 and TRBJ2-3, with 13 bases lining up with TRBD2. The receptor comes from a human donor with non-small cell lung cancer whose response to radiotherapy plus ipilimumab could not be evaluated. The CDR3 spells CASAGLAGQREYF. The CDR3 DNA is TGTGCCAGCGCGGGACTAGCGGGGCAAAGAGAGTATTTT.